This passage covers 17 T cell receptor beta chains from one sample sequenced in a study of naive and memory T cell subsets. Two oligonucleotides, mixed equimolar, formed the beta constant-region primer covering TRBC1 and TRBC2. The ligated cDNA underwent four PCR rounds using SP2 and nested alpha and beta constant-region primers. TCRdb used MiXCR to reprocess the UMI-ligation and nested PCR reads, holding one entry per CDR3 protein. The table shows more than 120,000 distinct CDR3 sequences, with more than 15% occurring only once. For these receptors, no antigen is known. Findings of the study overall: A few larger clonotypes appeared in naive repertoires, especially CD8, possibly memory cells re-expressing CD45RA.

The material sequenced was naive CD8+ T cells from blood. The receptors shown here come from a human donor in good health.

J is TRBJ2-5 and V is TRBV4-1, with a tentative D call TRBD2 (5 bases). CDR3 size: 13 residues. Trimming stripped 1 base from V and 5 bases from J, with 8 bases between. Germline V gene lookup returns CDR1 MGHRA and CDR2 YSYEKL. CDR3 sequence reads: CASSQVGKETQYF. The DNA of the CDR3 is TGCGCCAGCAGCCAAGTCGGGAAGGAGACCCAGTACTTC.

The chain joins TRBV7-9 to TRBJ2-7; D is unclear. V was trimmed by 4 bases and J by 4 bases, leaving 17 bases between them. The CDR3 covers 15 residues. Looked up from germline, CDR1 is SEHNR and CDR2 is FQNEAQ (reference sequence). The CDR3 sequence: CASSSPWGPSYEQYF. Written as DNA, the CDR3 is TGTGCCAGCAGCTCGCCGTGGGGTCCGTCATACGAGCAGTACTTC. Looking up the rest from reference TRBV7-9 and TRBJ2-7 gives the full variable domain: DTGVSQNPRHKITKRGQNVTFRCDPISEHNRLYWYRQTLGQGPEFLTYFQNEAQLEKSRLLSDRFSAERPKGSFSTLEIQRTEQGDSAMYLCASSSPWGPSYEQYFGPGTRLTVT.

This clonotype was seen only a few times. The CDR3 nucleotides are TGTGCCAGCAGTCTACGACAGAGCAATCAGCCCCAGCATTTT. Protein: CASSLRQSNQPQHF. V gene TRBV28 combines with J gene TRBJ1-5; D is possibly TRBD1 (5 bases). V was clipped by 5 bases and J by 1 base, with 9 bases between them. Germline CDR1 reads MDHEN; CDR2 reads SYDVKM. The CDR3 sequence is 14 residues long. Looking up the rest from reference TRBV28 and TRBJ1-5 gives the full variable domain: DVKVTQSSRYLVKRTGEKVFLECVQDMDHENMFWYRQDPGLGLRLIYFSYDVKMKEKGDIPEGYSVSREKKERFSLILESASTNQTSMYLCASSLRQSNQPQHFGDGTRLSIL.

The gene calls are TRBV7-9 and TRBJ1-2; tentative D call: TRBD1 (5 bases). The germline V gene encodes CDR1 SEHNR and CDR2 FQNEAQ (reference sequence). This CDR3 is built from 15 residues. Deletions cut 0 bases from V and 4 bases from J, with 12 bases between. The DNA for the CDR3 is TGTGCCAGCAGCTTAGCCGAGACAGCGTCCTATGGCTACACCTTC. Translation gives CASSLAETASYGYTF.

CDR3 sequence (DNA): TGCAGTGCTAGAAGCGGGCAGTCCTACAATGAGCAGTTCTTC. It yields the protein CSARSGQSYNEQFF. The chain carries TRBV20-1 and TRBJ2-1, with a weak D call TRBD2 (6 bases). The germline CDR1 and CDR2 sequences are DFQATT and SNEGSKA (reference sequence). V lost 2 bases to trimming and J lost 1 base, with 9 bases between them. This CDR3 has 14 amino acids.

This clonotype was observed a few times. The V and J genes are TRBV27 and TRBJ2-1; TRBD2 agrees at 8 bases. CDR3 length equals 15 residues. V gave up 2 bases and J gave up 8 bases; unmatched junction bases: 8. From germline, CDR1 is MNHEY and CDR2 SMNVEV (reference sequence). The CDR3 DNA follows: TGTGCCAGCAGTTTAACGAGCGGGAGTGGCTATGAGCAGTTCTTC. Translating gives CASSLTSGSGYEQFF.

This clonotype was observed a handful of times. For the CDR3, the DNA is TGTGCCAGCAGCGGCGAGGACAGGGGTTTCTACAATGAGCAGTTCTTC. It encodes CASSGEDRGFYNEQFF. The V gene is TRBV9, the J gene TRBJ2-1, with TRBD1 identical over 9 bases. The CDR3 spans 16 residues. Germline V gives CDR1 SGDLS, CDR2 YYNGEE. V lost 3 bases to trimming and J lost 3 bases; unmatched junction nucleotides: 7.

The V call is TRBV7-9, the J call TRBJ2-7, with D maybe TRBD2 (6 bases). V gave up 6 bases and J gave up 6 bases, with 21 bases separating them. This CDR3 region has 15 residues. CDR1 and CDR2 (germline): SEHNR, FQNEAQ (reference sequence). In DNA, the CDR3 is TGTGCCAGCAGTCCCCCCCTAACGGGAGCTCCCGAGCAGTACTTC. Encoded protein: CASSPPLTGAPEQYF.

The chain's CDR3 is CASTATGNEQFF. The CDR3 bases are TGTGCCAGCACCGCAACAGGGAATGAGCAGTTCTTC. The chain is built from TRBV19 and TRBJ2-1; D possibly corresponds to TRBD1 (6 bases). CDR1 LNHDA and CDR2 SQIVND come from the germline V gene (reference sequence). This CDR3 spans 12 amino acids. Deletions cut 9 bases from V and 7 bases from J, with 13 bases between.

Regarding this clonotype: The junction does not match germline at one end; this may be a read error. The chain employs TRBV7-7 and TRBJ2-3; a possible D gene is TRBD2 (6 bases). CDR3 length: 15 residues. From germline, CDR1 is SSHAT and CDR2 FNYEAQ (reference sequence). CDR3 loop: CASSLLGGAGDTQYF. As DNA, the CDR3 is TGTGCTAGCAGTCTCCTTGGAGGGGCGGGAGATACGCAGTATTTT.

This chain uses TRBV6-5 with TRBJ2-5; either TRBD1 or TRBD2 may supply D (5 bases each). Trimming took 7 bases from V and 1 from J, leaving 16 bases between them. Per the germline V gene, CDR1 is MNHEY and CDR2 is SVGAGI. The CDR3 spans 15 residues. The CDR3 here is CASNSRGSRQETQYF. The CDR3 nucleotides are TGTGCCAGCAACTCCCGGGGCTCCCGCCAAGAGACCCAGTACTTC.

The chain joins TRBV19 to TRBJ1-1, with D tentatively TRBD1 (5 bases). V was shortened by 5 bases and J by 7 bases, with 17 bases between the two germline ends. This CDR3 is 14 amino acids long. Germline lookup yields CDR1 LNHDA and CDR2 SQIVND (reference sequence). The CDR3 nucleotides read TGTGCCAGTAGTCCCTGGCCCAGGGCTCATGAAGCTTTCTTT. Translated, it gives CASSPWPRAHEAFF.

This chain joins TRBV28 and TRBJ2-7; tentatively, D is TRBD1 or TRBD2 (6 bases each). The germline V and J ends were trimmed by 3 bases and 2 bases, with 17 bases remaining between them. The CDR3 is made up of 16 amino acids. Germline V gene lookup returns CDR1 MDHEN and CDR2 SYDVKM. The CDR3 sequence: CASSLRRGPWAYEQYF. DNA for the CDR3: TGTGCCAGCAGTTTGCGTCGGGGGCCCTGGGCCTACGAGCAGTACTTC.

The J gene is TRBJ2-6, the V gene TRBV28, with 7 nucleotides matching TRBD1. Germline V lookup: CDR1 MDHEN, CDR2 SYDVKM. With 5 bases clipped from V and 2 bases from J, the junction kept 3 bases outside the gene matches. The CDR3 runs 15 residues. CDR3 coding DNA: TGTGCCAGCAGTCAGACAGGGACTGGGGCCAACGTCCTGACTTTC. Translated, it gives CASSQTGTGANVLTF. Using reference TRBV28 and TRBJ2-6 for the parts outside the CDR3, the full variable domain is DVKVTQSSRYLVKRTGEKVFLECVQDMDHENMFWYRQDPGLGLRLIYFSYDVKMKEKGDIPEGYSVSREKKERFSLILESASTNQTSMYLCASSQTGTGANVLTFGAGSRLTVL.

The chain employs TRBV7-9 and TRBJ2-1; 9 bases align to TRBD1. CDR1 is SEHNR and CDR2 is FQNEAQ in the germline V gene (reference sequence). This CDR3 spans 16 amino acids. Trimming removed 5 bases from V and 5 bases from J; junction bases left unmatched: 10. The CDR3 DNA reads TGTGCCAGCAGCCCAACGACCGGGACAGGGAACAATGAGCAGTTCTTC. Its translation: CASSPTTGTGNNEQFF.

This clonotype was recorded a few times. This CDR3 is CASSQEGLGLFTDTQYF. The CDR3 nucleotides read TGCGCCAGCAGCCAAGAGGGTTTGGGACTCTTCACAGATACGCAGTATTTT. V usage is TRBV4-1 and J usage is TRBJ2-3; TRBD2 is a possible D gene (6 bases). The CDR3 has 17 amino acids. Germline lookup yields CDR1 MGHRA and CDR2 YSYEKL. V dropped 0 bases and J dropped 2 bases, with 15 bases sitting between them.

The gene calls are TRBV19 and TRBJ2-2; D perhaps matches TRBD1 (5 bases). The CDR3 spans 17 residues. Per germline, CDR1 LNHDA and CDR2 SQIVND (reference sequence). V gave up 4 bases and J gave up 0 bases, with 15 bases separating them. The CDR3 is CASSTHWTYTNTGELFF. DNA of the CDR3: TGTGCCAGTAGTACCCACTGGACATACACGAACACCGGGGAGCTGTTTTTT.